The rows below give T cell receptor beta chains drawn from one sample of a study of T cells in tuberculosis. Using immunoSEQ multiplex PCR, the repertoire was profiled, and TCRdb retains in-frame clones only, with some absent. This table holds under 25,000 clones, approximately 97% found once. Sequenced: PBMCs. These receptors came from a donor aged 5-35 years with latent tuberculosis or without tuberculosis infection. Each CDR3 is given with its conserved first and last residue. The order of the fields is CDR3 DNA, CDR3 protein, clone size, J gene, V gene, D gene. D genes are given only for firm matches. Rows give clone size only sometimes, using once, few, many, or a class for an expanded clone.

CDR3 DNA: TGCGCCAGCAGCTCGGGATCTACCTACGAGCAGTACTTC
CDR3 protein: CASSSGSTYEQYF
clone size: .
J gene: TRBJ2-7
V gene: TRBV5-1
D gene: .

CDR3 DNA: TGTGCCAGCTCACCCCCCCCGACAGGGTTGGCCGAGCAGTACTTC
CDR3 protein: CASSPPPTGLAEQYF
clone size: .
J gene: TRBJ2-7
V gene: TRBV18
D gene: TRBD1

CDR3 DNA: TGTGCCAGCAGGCGACAGGGGCTTCAGCCCCAGCATTTT
CDR3 protein: CASRRQGLQPQHF
clone size: .
J gene: TRBJ1-5
V gene: TRBV2
D gene: TRBD1

CDR3 DNA: TGTGCCAGCAGGACAGGGGCAACTAATGAAAAACTGTTTTTT
CDR3 protein: CASRTGATNEKLFF
clone size: .
J gene: TRBJ1-4
V gene: TRBV27
D gene: TRBD1

CDR3 DNA: TGCGCCAGCAGCTTGAGTGGCGGGAGCGGTGAGGTCTTC
CDR3 protein: CASSLSGGSGEVF
clone size: .
J gene: TRBJ2-1
V gene: TRBV5-1
D gene: TRBD2

CDR3 DNA: TGTGCCAGCAGTTCCGGGACCTACAATGAGCAGTTCTTC
CDR3 protein: CASSSGTYNEQFF
clone size: .
J gene: TRBJ2-1
V gene: TRBV6-6
D gene: .

CDR3 DNA: TGTGCCAGCAGCTTGGGATCGGGGAGCACAGATACGCAGTATTTT
CDR3 protein: CASSLGSGSTDTQYF
clone size: .
J gene: TRBJ2-3
V gene: TRBV5-4
D gene: .

CDR3 DNA: TGTGCCACCCGGACAGGGGATTACAATGAGCAGTTCTTC
CDR3 protein: CATRTGDYNEQFF
clone size: .
J gene: TRBJ2-1
V gene: TRBV11-2
D gene: TRBD1

CDR3 DNA: TGTGCCAGCAGCACCCGCCGGGGCTACACCTTC
CDR3 protein: CASSTRRGYTF
clone size: .
J gene: TRBJ1-2
V gene: TRBV9
D gene: .

CDR3 DNA: TGTGCCAGCTCACCATTAGCGGGAGTCTACGAGCAGTACTTC
CDR3 protein: CASSPLAGVYEQYF
clone size: .
J gene: TRBJ2-7
V gene: TRBV18
D gene: TRBD2

CDR3 DNA: TGTGCCAGTAGGCATACAGGGGGCTTCTCCTACGAGCAGTACTTC
CDR3 protein: CASRHTGGFSYEQYF
clone size: .
J gene: TRBJ2-7
V gene: TRBV19
D gene: TRBD1

CDR3 DNA: TGTGCCAGCAGAGGCTCCGGGACTAGCGGGAGTGGATACGAGCAGTACTTC
CDR3 protein: CASRGSGTSGSGYEQYF
clone size: .
J gene: TRBJ2-7
V gene: TRBV27
D gene: TRBD2

CDR3 DNA: TGTGCCATCAGTGAGTCACAGGGGGGTTGGGATACGCAGTATTTT
CDR3 protein: CAISESQGGWDTQYF
clone size: once
J gene: TRBJ2-3
V gene: TRBV10-3
D gene: TRBD1

CDR3 DNA: TGTGCCAGTAGTATTGAGATAGGGGCGCCGCCCCTCCACTTT
CDR3 protein: CASSIEIGAPPLHF
clone size: .
J gene: TRBJ1-6
V gene: TRBV19
D gene: .

CDR3 DNA: TGCAGCGCGGTCGGGACAGGGACCTACGAGCAGTACTTC
CDR3 protein: CSAVGTGTYEQYF
clone size: .
J gene: TRBJ2-7
V gene: TRBV29-1
D gene: TRBD1

CDR3 DNA: TGCAGCGTAACGGGACAGGGGTTTGATACGCAGTATTTT
CDR3 protein: CSVTGQGFDTQYF
clone size: .
J gene: TRBJ2-3
V gene: TRBV29-1
D gene: TRBD1

CDR3 DNA: TGTGCCAGCAGCTCCCGACAGGGGGCCGTTGGCTACACCTTC
CDR3 protein: CASSSRQGAVGYTF
clone size: .
J gene: TRBJ1-2
V gene: TRBV5-4
D gene: TRBD1

CDR3 DNA: TGTGCCTGGAGTTCCAGCGGGGGCCTCGAGCAGTACTTC
CDR3 protein: CAWSSSGGLEQYF
clone size: .
J gene: TRBJ2-7
V gene: TRBV30
D gene: TRBD2